These 2 T cell receptor beta chains originate from one sample sequenced in a study of OX40 agonist ivuxolimab in advanced cancers. Assay used: immunoSEQ multiplex PCR; TCRdb lists only in-frame clones, some missing. In the table there are approximately 70,000 clones, 85% of which are singletons. Sample: CD4+ or CD8+ T cells sorted from blood, taken in a trial of the OX40 agonist ivuxolimab. These receptors were collected from an adult with an advanced solid tumor such as melanoma, head and neck, liver or kidney cancer.

This clone was observed a single time. The V call is TRBV7-2, the J call TRBJ1-4, with a possible D match to TRBD1 (6 bases). The CDR3 contains 14 residues. V gave up 7 bases and J gave up 7 bases, with 16 bases separating them. Germline-derived CDR1 and CDR2 are SGHTA and FQGNSA. CDR3 bases: TGTGCCAGCACCGAACAGGGCGGGACTGAAAAACTGTTTTTT. It is translated as CASTEQGGTEKLFF.

This chain uses TRBV25-1 with TRBJ1-3, with 8 bases identical to TRBD1. Unmatched junction bases numbered 3, after V lost 3 bases and J lost 8 bases. Germline V gene lookup returns CDR1 MGHDK and CDR2 SYGVNS. This CDR3 region has 13 residues. CDR3 nucleotide sequence: TGTGCCAGCAGTGAGCAGGGGGCATACACCATATATTTT. This encodes CASSEQGAYTIYF.